One sample yielded the 26 T cell receptor beta chains listed below, sequenced in a study of cytomegalovirus exposure and HLA in healthy donors. Primers included in the PCR were 60 Vbeta and 13 Jbeta primers. Produced via immunoSEQ multiplex PCR; TCRdb's table is partial and in-frame only. The sample records 100,000 or so clones, around two thirds being singletons. Source material: PBMCs. All receptors come from a young man in good health and CMV-seropositive.

The J gene is TRBJ1-2, the V gene TRBV7-8; D gene unclear. CDR3 length: 13 residues. In germline, CDR1 is SGHVS, CDR2 FQNEAQ. Trimming shortened V by 0 bases and J by 5 bases, and 7 bases separated the two germline ends. The CDR3 nucleotides are TGTGCCAGCAGCTTAGCACAGATTTATGGCTACACCTTC. Its protein is CASSLAQIYGYTF.

This clone has only a few counts. The chain uses TRBV6-1 and TRBJ1-6; the D is unclear. From germline, CDR1 is MNHNS and CDR2 SASEGT. The CDR3 consists of 13 residues. V lost 2 bases to trimming and J lost 7 bases, with 6 bases between them. The CDR3 is CASSELENSPLHF. In nucleotides, the CDR3 is TGTGCCAGCAGTGAACTGGAGAATTCACCCCTCCACTTT.

This clone was detected a few times. The V and J genes are TRBV14 and TRBJ2-3; D may be TRBD2 (6 bases). The CDR3 totals 14 residues. V lost 4 bases, J lost 4 bases, and 12 bases lay in between. Germline assignment: CDR1 SGHDN and CDR2 FVKESK. CDR3: CASSPRWGADTQYF. The CDR3 DNA is TGTGCCAGCAGCCCCCGTTGGGGGGCAGATACGCAGTATTTT.

This clone was observed a few times. V is TRBV7-9 and J is TRBJ1-2, with D possibly being TRBD1 (5 bases). The CDR3 covers 16 residues. The V and J ends lost 8 bases and 0 bases respectively, with 19 bases between them. Looked up from germline, CDR1 is SEHNR and CDR2 is FQNEAQ (reference sequence). The CDR3 loop reads CASRSPGGDANYGYTF. CDR3 DNA sequence: TGTGCCAGCCGCTCACCCGGGGGGGACGCTAACTATGGCTACACCTTC.

This clone was detected a few times. V is TRBV30 and J is TRBJ1-1; no firm D call. V was cut by 3 bases and J by 5 bases, with 7 bases left in between. Per the germline V gene, CDR1 is GTSNPN and CDR2 is SVGIG (reference sequence). This CDR3 spans 11 amino acids. The CDR3: CAWREETEAFF. CDR3 DNA: TGTGCCTGGAGGGAGGAGACTGAAGCTTTCTTT.

This chain joins TRBV5-4 and TRBJ1-1, with 7 bases matching TRBD1. V lost 4 bases, J lost 11 bases, and 17 bases stayed unmatched. The CDR3 consists of 15 residues. In germline, CDR1 is SGHNT, CDR2 YYREEE (reference sequence). CDR3 in DNA: TGTGCCAGCAGCGGGGGACAGTTAGGCTTCTTGTCTGCTTTCTTT. This encodes CASSGGQLGFLSAFF.

This rearrangement joins TRBV20-1 to TRBJ2-7; 9 nucleotides agree with TRBD1. The length of the CDR3 is 11 residues. Germline CDR1 is DFQATT and CDR2 is SNEGSKA (reference sequence). V was clipped by 5 bases and J by 6 bases; unmatched bases: 2. CDR3 bases: TGCAGTGCTGGGACAGGGTTCGAGCAGTACTTC. Translating it yields CSAGTGFEQYF.

The rearrangement uses TRBV19 and TRBJ1-2; 7 bases line up with TRBD1. Germline lookup yields CDR1 LNHDA and CDR2 SQIVND (reference sequence). CDR3 size: 12 residues. V was clipped by 9 bases and J by 6 bases; unmatched bases: 7. The CDR3 is CASTDRAHGYTF. CDR3 sequence (DNA): TGTGCCAGCACTGACAGGGCCCATGGCTACACCTTC.

CDR3 in amino acids: CASSSTGSDEQFF. The DNA of the CDR3 is TGCGCCAGCAGCTCCACAGGGAGTGATGAGCAGTTCTTC. The J gene is TRBJ2-1, the V gene TRBV5-1; D may be TRBD1 (6 bases). V was shortened by 3 bases and J by 8 bases, with 12 bases between the two germline ends. The CDR3 has 13 amino acids. Germline assignment: CDR1 SGHRS and CDR2 YFSETQ.

This clone was seen a handful of times. J is TRBJ2-5 and V is TRBV10-3; D unresolved. This CDR3 comprises 13 residues. Trimming shortened V by 3 bases and J by 1 base, and 6 bases separated the two germline ends. Germline CDR1 and CDR2: ENHRY and SYGVKD. CDR3 DNA: TGTGCCATCAGTGATAACAGCCAAGAGACCCAGTACTTC. Translated: CAISDNSQETQYF.

The chain has TRBV6-1 and TRBJ2-7; no clear D gene. In germline, CDR1 is MNHNS, CDR2 SASEGT. CDR3 length: 11 residues. Trimming removed 2 bases at V and 7 bases at J, with 6 bases between. The CDR3 loop is CASSEREEQYF. In DNA, the CDR3 is TGTGCCAGCAGTGAACGCGAAGAGCAGTACTTC.

The rearrangement links TRBV19 to TRBJ2-5, with 10 positions matching TRBD1. The CDR3 totals 18 residues. The V gene's germline CDR1 is LNHDA and CDR2 SQIVND (reference sequence). The junction had 15 bases not matched to a gene; V was cut back by 3 bases and J by 5 bases. The CDR3 nucleotides are TGTGCCAGTAGTATCATGCACACCGGGACAGGGGTCGGGGAGACCCAGTACTTC. It is translated as CASSIMHTGTGVGETQYF.

The table lists this clone with a count of one. The V and J genes are TRBV6-1 and TRBJ2-7, with D possibly TRBD1 on 5 matching bases. The germline V gene encodes CDR1 MNHNS and CDR2 SASEGT. The CDR3 has 15 residues. The ends were cut back, 5 bases at V and 5 bases at J, with 19 bases in the middle. The CDR3 sequence: CASSRMGLQTNEQYF. The CDR3 region has the DNA TGTGCCAGCAGTCGGATGGGGCTCCAAACCAACGAGCAGTACTTC.

The rearrangement links TRBV19 to TRBJ2-2, with 7 bases that match TRBD1. The V segment lost 6 bases and the J segment 1 base; nucleotides outside the gene matches: 8. The CDR3 extends over 16 amino acids. Germline CDR1 and CDR2: LNHDA and SQIVND (reference sequence). CDR3 region: CASRLLGQMNTGELFF. The CDR3 DNA follows: TGTGCCAGTAGGCTCCTGGGACAGATGAACACCGGGGAGCTGTTTTTT.

This chain connects TRBV5-1 to TRBJ1-3; D perhaps matches TRBD1 (5 bases). V lost 0 bases, J lost 4 bases, and 8 bases lay in between. Germline values: CDR1 SGHRS, CDR2 YFSETQ. The CDR3 totals 14 residues. The CDR3 reads CASSLEGPGNTIYF. The CDR3 DNA reads as TGCGCCAGCAGCTTGGAGGGGCCGGGAAACACCATATATTTT.

The rearrangement links TRBV7-3 to TRBJ2-7; D remains ambiguous. Germline CDR1 reads SGHTA; CDR2 reads FQGTGA. V was pared by 4 bases and J by 3 bases, with 10 bases between. The CDR3 has 13 residues. This CDR3 reads CASSYYLGYEQYF. The CDR3 DNA reads as TGTGCCAGCAGCTACTACTTGGGCTACGAGCAGTACTTC.

V is TRBV2 and J is TRBJ2-5, with 15 positions matching TRBD2. Germline values: CDR1 SNHLY, CDR2 FYNNEI. The trim removed 6 bases at V and 2 bases at J, leaving 1 base unmatched. The CDR3 is 15 residues long. For the CDR3, the DNA is TGTGCCAGCAGGGGGACTAGCGGGGGGCAAGAGACCCAGTACTTC. Protein sequence: CASRGTSGGQETQYF.

The J gene is TRBJ2-3, the V gene TRBV13; D perhaps matches TRBD2 (6 bases). Germline assignment: CDR1 PRHDT and CDR2 FYEKMQ (reference sequence). There are 13 residues in the CDR3. V lost 5 bases and J 5 bases, leaving 11 bases between the germline ends. Written as DNA, the CDR3 is TGTGCCAGCAGCGCCGACGGGGGAGATACGCAGTATTTT. This codes for CASSADGGDTQYF.

This chain joins TRBV27 and TRBJ1-2; D possibly corresponds to TRBD1 (6 bases). The CDR3 length is 12 residues. Germline V CDR1 and CDR2: MNHEY, SMNVEV (reference sequence). V was shortened by 5 bases and J by 9 bases, with 13 bases between the two germline ends. CDR3 sequence: CASSAQGERYTF. The DNA for the CDR3 is TGTGCCAGCAGTGCACAGGGAGAACGCTACACCTTC.

The CDR3 DNA follows: TGTGCCAGCAGTGAAAGCCAGGGGCGGTGGCAGCCCCAGCATTTT. Its translation: CASSESQGRWQPQHF. This chain connects TRBV6-1 to TRBJ1-5, with a tentative D call TRBD1 (6 bases). This CDR3 contains 15 residues. The germline CDR1 and CDR2 sequences are MNHNS and SASEGT. Trimming left V 2 bases short and J 7 bases short, with 15 bases between.

V gene TRBV4-1 combines with J gene TRBJ2-7; 8 nucleotides line up with TRBD1. Germline V gene sequence: CDR1 MGHRA, CDR2 YSYEKL. The V and J ends lost 2 bases and 4 bases, in that order; junction bases with no gene match: 13. The length of the CDR3 is 17 residues. This CDR3 reads CASSQLTIGTGHYEQYF. Written as DNA, the CDR3 is TGCGCCAGCAGCCAACTGACAATCGGGACAGGCCATTACGAGCAGTACTTC.

The rearrangement uses TRBV30 and TRBJ1-4, with a weak D call TRBD1 (6 bases). Deletions cut 6 bases from V and 6 bases from J, with 11 bases between. CDR3 length equals 12 residues. Germline loops: CDR1 GTSNPN, CDR2 SVGIG (reference sequence). CDR3 sequence reads: CACSQGDEKLFF. The DNA of the CDR3 is TGTGCCTGTTCACAGGGAGATGAAAAACTGTTTTTT.

The V gene is TRBV6-1, the J gene TRBJ1-2; D unclear. The CDR3 extends over 13 amino acids. Germline V gene data show CDR1 as MNHNS and CDR2 as SASEGT. Trimming took off 0 bases at V and 8 bases at J, with 10 bases between the two ends. Here the CDR3 DNA reads TGTGCCAGCAGTGAAGCGAGCGAAACGGGCTACACCTTC. Translating gives CASSEASETGYTF.

This clone was seen a handful of times. The gene calls are TRBV2 and TRBJ2-3, with D possibly TRBD1 on 7 matching bases. CDR1 and CDR2 (germline): SNHLY, FYNNEI. This CDR3 comprises 16 residues. Trimming cost V 6 bases and J 5 bases, with 21 bases left between them. The CDR3 spells CASRELPPGGRDTQYF. DNA for the CDR3: TGTGCCAGCAGGGAGCTACCGCCAGGGGGGCGAGATACGCAGTATTTT. The whole variable domain, filled in from reference TRBV2 and TRBJ2-3, reads EPEVTQTPSHQVTQMGQEVILRCVPISNHLYFYWYRQILGQKVEFLVSFYNNEISEKSEIFDDQFSVERPDGSNFTLKIRSTKLEDSAMYFCASRELPPGGRDTQYFGPGTRLTVL.

This clone was detected a few times. This chain joins TRBV27 and TRBJ2-2; tentatively, D is TRBD2 (7 bases). This CDR3 is built from 15 residues. Trimming took 5 bases from V and 3 from J, leaving 13 bases between them. Germline CDR1 MNHEY, CDR2 SMNVEV (reference sequence). DNA for the CDR3: TGTGCCAGCAGTCATAGGGGGGGGGACACCGGGGAGCTGTTTTTT. The encoded protein is CASSHRGGDTGELFF.

This clone has only a few counts. In the same sample, other DNA sequences code for this CDR3. V gene TRBV6-4 combines with J gene TRBJ1-2, with D uncertain. The CDR3 loop spans 15 amino acids. Germline loops: CDR1 MRHNA, CDR2 SNTAGT. Trimming stripped 1 base from V and 3 bases from J, with 12 bases between. This CDR3 is CASSDWLRGDYGYTF. The CDR3 DNA reads TGTGCCAGCAGTGACTGGCTCAGAGGTGACTATGGCTACACCTTC.